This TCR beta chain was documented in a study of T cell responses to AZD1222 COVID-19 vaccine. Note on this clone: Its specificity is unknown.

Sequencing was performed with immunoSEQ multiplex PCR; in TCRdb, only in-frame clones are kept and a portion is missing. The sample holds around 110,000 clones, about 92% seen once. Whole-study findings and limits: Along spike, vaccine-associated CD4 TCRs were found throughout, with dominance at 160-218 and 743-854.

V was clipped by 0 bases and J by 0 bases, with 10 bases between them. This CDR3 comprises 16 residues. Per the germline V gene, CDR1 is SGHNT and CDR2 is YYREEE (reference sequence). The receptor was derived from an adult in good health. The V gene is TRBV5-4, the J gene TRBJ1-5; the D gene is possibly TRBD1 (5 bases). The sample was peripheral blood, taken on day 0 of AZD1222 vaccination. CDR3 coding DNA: TGTGCCAGCAGCTTGGACGGGGGATTTAGCAATCAGCCCCAGCATTTT. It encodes CASSLDGGFSNQPQHF.